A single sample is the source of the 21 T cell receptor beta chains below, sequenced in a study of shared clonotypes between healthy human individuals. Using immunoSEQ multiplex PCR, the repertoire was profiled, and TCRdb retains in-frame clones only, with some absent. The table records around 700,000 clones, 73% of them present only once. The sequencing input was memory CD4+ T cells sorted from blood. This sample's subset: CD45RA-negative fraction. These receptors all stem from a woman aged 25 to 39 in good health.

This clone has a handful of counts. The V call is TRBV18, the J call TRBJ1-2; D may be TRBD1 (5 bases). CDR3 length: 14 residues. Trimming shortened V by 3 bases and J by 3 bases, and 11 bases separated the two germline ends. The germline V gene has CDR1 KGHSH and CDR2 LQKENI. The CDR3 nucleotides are TGTGCCAGCTCACCGACCGCACAGGACTATGGCTACACCTTC. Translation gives CASSPTAQDYGYTF.

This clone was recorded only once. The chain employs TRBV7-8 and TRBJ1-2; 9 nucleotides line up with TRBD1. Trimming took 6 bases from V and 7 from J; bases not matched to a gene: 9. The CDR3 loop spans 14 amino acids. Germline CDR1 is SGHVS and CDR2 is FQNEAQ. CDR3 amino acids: CASSQVRDRVGYTF. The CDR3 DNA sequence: TGTGCCAGCAGTCAAGTCCGGGACAGGGTTGGCTACACCTTC.

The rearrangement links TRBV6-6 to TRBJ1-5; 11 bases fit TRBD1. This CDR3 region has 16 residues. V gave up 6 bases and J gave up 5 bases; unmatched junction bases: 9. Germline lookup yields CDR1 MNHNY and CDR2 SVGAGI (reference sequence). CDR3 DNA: TGTGCCAGCAGGCAACCGGGACAGGGGGTCCATCAGCCCCAGCATTTT. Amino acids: CASRQPGQGVHQPQHF.

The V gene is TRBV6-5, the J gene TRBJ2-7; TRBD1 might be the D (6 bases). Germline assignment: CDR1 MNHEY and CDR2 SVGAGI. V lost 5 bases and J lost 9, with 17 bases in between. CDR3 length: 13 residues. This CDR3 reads CASSLDPRGGQYF. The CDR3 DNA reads TGTGCCAGCAGTCTCGATCCACGAGGGGGGCAGTACTTC.

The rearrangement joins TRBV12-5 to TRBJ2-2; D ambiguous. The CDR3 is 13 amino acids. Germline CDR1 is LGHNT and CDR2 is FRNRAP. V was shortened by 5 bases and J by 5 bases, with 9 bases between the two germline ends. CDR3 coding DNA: TGTGCTAGTGGTATCACCCCAACCGGGGAGCTGTTTTTT. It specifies CASGITPTGELFF.

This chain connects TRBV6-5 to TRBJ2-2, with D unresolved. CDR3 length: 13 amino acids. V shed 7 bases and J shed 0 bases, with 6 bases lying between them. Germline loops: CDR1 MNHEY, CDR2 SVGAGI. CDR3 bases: TGTGCCAGCACTGAGACGAACACCGGGGAGCTGTTTTTT. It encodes CASTETNTGELFF.

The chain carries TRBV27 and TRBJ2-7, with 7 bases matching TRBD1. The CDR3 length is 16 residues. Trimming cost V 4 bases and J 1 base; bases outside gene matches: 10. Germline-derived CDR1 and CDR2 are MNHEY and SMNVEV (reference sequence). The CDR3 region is CASSSEDRVSSYEQYF. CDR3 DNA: TGTGCCAGCAGTTCGGAAGACAGGGTTTCTTCCTACGAGCAGTACTTC.

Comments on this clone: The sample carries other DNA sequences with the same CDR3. CDR3 in amino acids: CASSLEGAGNQPQHF. The CDR3 DNA is TGCGCCAGCAGCCTAGAAGGGGCAGGGAATCAGCCCCAGCATTTT. The gene calls are TRBV5-1 and TRBJ1-5; D is possibly TRBD1 (5 bases). This CDR3 contains 15 residues. Germline V gives CDR1 SGHRS, CDR2 YFSETQ. Trimming took 4 bases from V and 4 from J, leaving 15 bases between them.

CDR3 in amino acids: CAISEHVYEQYF. The CDR3 DNA is TGTGCCATCAGTGAACATGTCTACGAGCAGTACTTC. The chain employs TRBV10-3 and TRBJ2-7; D is undetermined. From germline, CDR1 is ENHRY and CDR2 SYGVKD. CDR3 length: 12 residues. V shed 3 bases and J shed 3 bases, with 6 bases lying between them.

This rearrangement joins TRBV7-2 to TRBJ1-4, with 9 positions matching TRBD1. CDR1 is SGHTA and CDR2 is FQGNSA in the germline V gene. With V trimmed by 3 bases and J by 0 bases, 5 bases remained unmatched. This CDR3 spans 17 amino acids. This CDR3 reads CASSFRDRVSTNEKLFF. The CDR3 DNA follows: TGTGCCAGCAGCTTCCGGGACAGGGTTTCAACTAATGAAAAACTGTTTTTT.

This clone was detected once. CDR3 nucleotide sequence: TGTGCCAGCAGCCCCAGGCCCCAGACAGATACGCAGTATTTT. This gives the protein CASSPRPQTDTQYF. The rearrangement links TRBV9 to TRBJ2-3; the D is unclear. CDR1 and CDR2 from the germline V gene are SGDLS and YYNGEE. V was clipped by 4 bases and J by 3 bases, with 12 bases between them. The CDR3 consists of 14 residues.

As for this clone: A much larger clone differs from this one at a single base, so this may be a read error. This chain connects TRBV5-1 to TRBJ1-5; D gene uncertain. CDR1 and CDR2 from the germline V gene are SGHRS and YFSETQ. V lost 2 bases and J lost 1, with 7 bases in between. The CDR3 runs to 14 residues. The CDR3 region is CASSFDGSNQPQHF. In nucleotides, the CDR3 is TGCGCCAGCAGCTTCGACGGGAGCAATCAGCCCCAGCATTTT.

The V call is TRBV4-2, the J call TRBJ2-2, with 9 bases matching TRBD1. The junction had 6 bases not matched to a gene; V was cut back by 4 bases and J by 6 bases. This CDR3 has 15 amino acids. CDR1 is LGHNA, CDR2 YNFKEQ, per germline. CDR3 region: CASSPGTGFSGELFF. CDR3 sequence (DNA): TGTGCCAGCAGCCCCGGGACAGGGTTCTCCGGGGAGCTGTTTTTT.

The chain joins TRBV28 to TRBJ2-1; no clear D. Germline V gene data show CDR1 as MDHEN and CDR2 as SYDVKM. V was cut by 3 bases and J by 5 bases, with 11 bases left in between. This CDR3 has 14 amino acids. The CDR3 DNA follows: TGTGCCAGCAGTTTTAGGCAGTTTAACAATGAGCAGTTCTTC. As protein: CASSFRQFNNEQFF.

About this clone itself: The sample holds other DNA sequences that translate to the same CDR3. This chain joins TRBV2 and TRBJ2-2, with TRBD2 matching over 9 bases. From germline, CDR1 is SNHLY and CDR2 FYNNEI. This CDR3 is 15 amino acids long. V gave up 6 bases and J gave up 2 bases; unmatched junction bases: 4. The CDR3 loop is CASRKTSGNTGELFF. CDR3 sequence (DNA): TGTGCCAGCAGGAAGACTAGCGGTAACACCGGGGAGCTGTTTTTT.

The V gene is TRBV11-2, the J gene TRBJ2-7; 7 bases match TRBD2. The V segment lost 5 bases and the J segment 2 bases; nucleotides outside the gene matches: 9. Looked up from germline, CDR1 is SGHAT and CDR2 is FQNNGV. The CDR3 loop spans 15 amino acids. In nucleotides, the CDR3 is TGTGCCAGCAGCCCCCGGGGGGAGGCCACCTACGAGCAGTACTTC. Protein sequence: CASSPRGEATYEQYF.

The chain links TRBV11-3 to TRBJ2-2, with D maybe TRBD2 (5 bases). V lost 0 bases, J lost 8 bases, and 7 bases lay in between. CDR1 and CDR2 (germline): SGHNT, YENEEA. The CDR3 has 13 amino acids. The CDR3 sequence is CASSLDGEGELFF. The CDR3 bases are TGTGCCAGCAGCTTAGACGGGGAGGGGGAGCTGTTTTTT. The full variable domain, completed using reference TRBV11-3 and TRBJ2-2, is EAGVVQSPRYKIIEKKQPVAFWCNPISGHNTLYWYLQNLGQGPELLIRYENEEAVDDSQLPKDRFSAERLKGVDSTLKIQPAELGDSAVYLCASSLDGEGELFFGEGSRLTVL.

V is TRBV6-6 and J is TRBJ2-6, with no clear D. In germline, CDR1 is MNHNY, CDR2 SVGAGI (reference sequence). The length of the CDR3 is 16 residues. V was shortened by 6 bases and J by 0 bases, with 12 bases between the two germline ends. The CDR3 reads CASSLRRSSGANVLTF. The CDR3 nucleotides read TGTGCCAGCAGCCTTAGGAGAAGCTCTGGGGCCAACGTCCTGACTTTC.

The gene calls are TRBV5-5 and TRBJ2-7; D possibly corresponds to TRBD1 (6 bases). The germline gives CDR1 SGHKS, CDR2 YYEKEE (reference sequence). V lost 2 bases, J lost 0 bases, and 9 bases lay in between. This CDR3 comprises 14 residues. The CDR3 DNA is TGTGCCAGCAGCTTCCAGGGGAGCTCCTACGAGCAGTACTTC. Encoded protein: CASSFQGSSYEQYF.

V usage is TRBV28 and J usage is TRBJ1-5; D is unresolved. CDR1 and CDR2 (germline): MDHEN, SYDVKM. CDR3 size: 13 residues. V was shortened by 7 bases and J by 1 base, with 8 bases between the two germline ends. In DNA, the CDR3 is TGTGCCAGCACCTACCCGAGCAATCAGCCCCAGCATTTT. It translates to CASTYPSNQPQHF.

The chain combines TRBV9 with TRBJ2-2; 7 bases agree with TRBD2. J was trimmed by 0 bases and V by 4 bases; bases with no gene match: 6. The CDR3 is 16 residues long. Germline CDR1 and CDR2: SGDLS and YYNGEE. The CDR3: CASSSTSAANTGELFF. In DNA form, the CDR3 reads TGTGCCAGCAGCTCAACTAGCGCTGCGAACACCGGGGAGCTGTTTTTT.